The 28 T cell receptor beta chains below all came from one sample that was sequenced in a study of graft-versus-host responses after intestinal transplantation. Clones were read by immunoSEQ multiplex PCR, and TCRdb kept only the in-frame ones, dropping some. The sample has about 81,000 clones, around nine tenths seen once; the top ten hold under 0.4%. These receptors are not linked to any known antigen. The sequenced sample was unstimulated CD4+ T cells sorted from spleen or lymph node cells, obtained before intestinal transplant. The receptors come from a human donor who received an intestinal transplant.

The chain has TRBV5-1 and TRBJ2-5, with 8 nucleotides matching TRBD1. Germline CDR1 reads SGHRS; CDR2 reads YFSETQ. The CDR3 length is 14 residues. Germline trimming cut 4 bases from V and 3 bases from J; bases unmatched to any gene: 5. Here the CDR3 reads CASSQDREEETQYF. CDR3 sequence (DNA): TGCGCCAGCAGCCAGGACAGGGAAGAAGAGACCCAGTACTTC.

This clone was seen a handful of times. The gene calls are TRBV10-3 and TRBJ1-4; D uncertain. The ends were cut back, 3 bases at V and 4 bases at J, with 9 bases in the middle. Germline CDR1 and CDR2: ENHRY and SYGVKD. The CDR3 runs to 14 residues. CDR3 protein: CAISDNRVNEKLFF. CDR3 in DNA: TGTGCCATCAGTGATAACAGAGTTAATGAAAAACTGTTTTTT.

CDR3 residues: CASSDLLAAETQYF. DNA of the CDR3: TGTGCCAGCAGTGATTTGTTAGCTGCCGAGACCCAGTACTTC. The chain carries TRBV6-1 and TRBJ2-5; no firm D call. V gave up 3 bases and J gave up 5 bases, with 13 bases separating them. Germline CDR1 and CDR2: MNHNS and SASEGT. This CDR3 has 14 amino acids.

This clone is a singleton in its sample. This rearrangement joins TRBV29-1 to TRBJ2-1, with a possible D match to TRBD1 (6 bases). The CDR3 is 13 residues long. Trimming cost V 4 bases and J 6 bases, with 13 bases left between them. Germline values: CDR1 SQVTM, CDR2 ANQGSEA. CDR3 sequence reads: CSVAPTGSNEQFF. In DNA, the CDR3 is TGCAGCGTTGCCCCGACAGGAAGCAATGAGCAGTTCTTC.

This rearrangement joins TRBV10-1 to TRBJ2-3; 8 positions match TRBD1. V lost 2 bases and J lost 8; bases outside the gene matches: 18. Germline V gene data show CDR1 as WNHNN and CDR2 as SYGVQD (reference sequence). There are 18 residues in the CDR3. In DNA form, the CDR3 reads TGCGCCAGCAGTGAGCCTCGGACAGGGCAACGGGTCGGTGGTACGCAGTATTTT. Protein sequence: CASSEPRTGQRVGGTQYF.

The V gene is TRBV10-1, the J gene TRBJ1-2; TRBD1 is a possible D gene (5 bases). The CDR3 covers 15 residues. Germline CDR1 and CDR2: WNHNN and SYGVQD (reference sequence). V was clipped by 11 bases and J by 4 bases, with 23 bases between them. In nucleotides, the CDR3 is TGCGCCCTTAGTGTAGGGGCGGGGGTGAGCTATGGCTACACCTTC. Its protein product is CALSVGAGVSYGYTF.

The chain links TRBV9 to TRBJ2-7, with D possibly matching TRBD1 (6 bases). Germline lookup yields CDR1 SGDLS and CDR2 YYNGEE. This CDR3 is built from 14 residues. The V gene lost 2 bases and the J gene lost 2 bases, with 11 bases spanning the gap. The CDR3 here is CASSVGTIPYEQYF. CDR3 sequence (DNA): TGTGCCAGCAGCGTCGGGACAATCCCCTACGAGCAGTACTTC.

V usage is TRBV30 and J usage is TRBJ1-3, with a weak D call TRBD1 (6 bases). From germline, CDR1 is GTSNPN and CDR2 SVGIG (reference sequence). This CDR3 contains 17 residues. V was shortened by 0 bases and J by 0 bases, with 15 bases between the two germline ends. In DNA form, the CDR3 reads TGTGCCTGGAGTGTTCCCCGACAGGTCCCCTCTGGAAACACCATATATTTT. It codes for CAWSVPRQVPSGNTIYF. The full variable domain, its missing parts supplied by reference TRBV30 and TRBJ1-3, is SQTIHQWPATLVQPVGSPLSLECTVEGTSNPNLYWYRQAAGRGLQLLFYSVGIGQISSEVPQNLSASRPQDRQFILSSKKLLLSDSGFYLCAWSVPRQVPSGNTIYFGEGSWLTVV.

This clone was recorded only once. The chain combines TRBV27 with TRBJ2-1; possible D gene TRBD2, 5 bases. The CDR3 length is 16 residues. Trimming left V 4 bases short and J 7 bases short, with 20 bases between. Looked up from germline, CDR1 is MNHEY and CDR2 is SMNVEV (reference sequence). CDR3 region: CASSSPSRGSGNEQFF. The CDR3 region has the DNA TGTGCCAGCAGTTCCCCCTCCCGAGGCTCGGGGAATGAGCAGTTCTTC.

This chain links TRBV5-1 with TRBJ1-2; 9 nucleotides match TRBD1. The CDR3 sequence is 13 residues long. V shed 2 bases and J 8 bases; nucleotides not matched to a gene: 4. In germline, CDR1 is SGHRS, CDR2 YFSETQ. Here the CDR3 reads CASSFTGGSGYTF. CDR3 bases: TGCGCCAGCAGCTTTACAGGGGGCTCCGGCTACACCTTC. The whole variable domain, filled in from reference TRBV5-1 and TRBJ1-2, reads KAGVTQTPRYLIKTRGQQVTLSCSPISGHRSVSWYQQTPGQGLQFLFEYFSETQRNKGNFPGRFSGRQFSNSRSEMNVSTLELGDSALYLCASSFTGGSGYTFGSGTRLTVV.

This clone has a single count. The J gene is TRBJ2-3, the V gene TRBV9, with 7 nucleotides matching TRBD2. V shed 2 bases and J 2 bases; nucleotides not matched to a gene: 8. Germline loops: CDR1 SGDLS, CDR2 YYNGEE. The length of the CDR3 is 16 residues. CDR3 protein: CASSVYGGSPTDTQYF. In DNA form, the CDR3 reads TGTGCCAGCAGCGTGTACGGCGGGAGTCCCACAGATACGCAGTATTTT.

The gene calls are TRBV5-1 and TRBJ1-1; tentative D call: TRBD1 (5 bases). The V and J ends lost 0 bases and 4 bases respectively, with 13 bases between them. Germline V CDR1 and CDR2: SGHRS, YFSETQ. This CDR3 spans 15 amino acids. CDR3 sequence reads: CASSLGVGGGTEAFF. In DNA, the CDR3 is TGCGCCAGCAGCTTGGGAGTCGGGGGGGGCACTGAAGCTTTCTTT.

This clone occurred a few times. The V call is TRBV5-1, the J call TRBJ2-7; 7 positions match TRBD1. The CDR3 has 13 residues. The trim removed 0 bases at V and 4 bases at J, leaving 1 base unmatched. CDR1 is SGHRS and CDR2 is YFSETQ in the germline V gene. CDR3 DNA: TGCGCCAGCAGCTTGGCGACAGGGTACGAGCAGTACTTC. Translated: CASSLATGYEQYF.

The chain carries TRBV6-5 and TRBJ1-2; 8 bases fit TRBD1. V dropped 6 bases and J dropped 8; count of bases not matched to a gene: 8. This CDR3 has 13 residues. CDR1 is MNHEY and CDR2 is SVGAGI in the germline V gene. The CDR3 loop is CASSLTGAGGYTF. The CDR3 DNA sequence: TGTGCCAGCAGCCTGACAGGGGCGGGAGGCTACACCTTC.

This clone appeared once. The genes are TRBV6-1 and TRBJ2-7; 10 positions match TRBD2. The V gene's germline CDR1 is MNHNS and CDR2 SASEGT. The J segment lost 2 bases and the V segment lost 4 bases, leaving 8 bases of the junction unmatched. The CDR3 sequence is 16 residues long. CDR3 DNA sequence: TGTGCCAGCAGTGGGGGGGGACTAGCGTCAACCTACGAGCAGTACTTC. This gives the protein CASSGGGLASTYEQYF.

This clone appeared a single time. The chain joins TRBV25-1 to TRBJ1-6; 12 nucleotides match TRBD1. The germline CDR1 and CDR2 sequences are MGHDK and SYGVNS. This CDR3 spans 16 amino acids. J gave up 7 bases and V 10 bases, and 11 bases lay outside the gene matches. The CDR3 DNA follows: TGTGCCACCAAGGGCGGGACAGGGGGCCTAAATTCACCCCTCCACTTT. Translating it yields CATKGGTGGLNSPLHF. The whole variable domain, remainder taken from reference TRBV25-1 and TRBJ1-6, is EADIYQTPRYLVIGTGKKITLECSQTMGHDKMYWYQQDPGMELHLIHYSYGVNSTEKGDLSSESTVSRIRTEHFPLTLESARPSHTSQYLCATKGGTGGLNSPLHFGNGTRLTVT.

This chain links TRBV2 with TRBJ2-7; TRBD2 might be the D (5 bases). The CDR3 runs to 15 residues. Germline V lookup: CDR1 SNHLY, CDR2 FYNNEI. Trimming pared 4 bases from V and 6 bases from J, leaving 19 bases between. This CDR3 reads CASSVGGRPLLEQYF. CDR3 coding DNA: TGTGCCAGCAGTGTCGGAGGACGGCCTCTTCTCGAGCAGTACTTC. The entire variable domain, with the rest obtained from reference TRBV2 and TRBJ2-7, is as follows: EPEVTQTPSHQVTQMGQEVILRCVPISNHLYFYWYRQILGQKVEFLVSFYNNEISEKSEIFDDQFSVERPDGSNFTLKIRSTKLEDSAMYFCASSVGGRPLLEQYFGPGTRLTVT.

The chain carries TRBV21-1 and TRBJ1-2; TRBD1 was called by the table and not checked on the DNA. TRBV21-1 counts as a pseudogene. This CDR3 is 14 amino acids long. The CDR3 DNA reads as TGTGCCAGCATCAAGGGCAGGGGGGACTATGGCTACACCTTC. This translates into CASIKGRGDYGYTF.

The chain has TRBV27 and TRBJ1-6; no definite D call. V was cut by 0 bases and J by 0 bases, with 9 bases left in between. The CDR3 totals 17 residues. CDR1 MNHEY and CDR2 SMNVEV come from the germline V gene (reference sequence). CDR3 sequence: CASSLSSGSSYNSPLHF. Here the CDR3 DNA reads TGTGCCAGCAGTTTATCGAGCGGCAGCTCCTATAATTCACCCCTCCACTTT.

This chain uses TRBV5-1 with TRBJ2-6; D unresolved. The length of the CDR3 is 15 residues. Trimming took 4 bases from V and 2 from J, leaving 10 bases between them. Germline V gene lookup returns CDR1 SGHRS and CDR2 YFSETQ. CDR3 in amino acids: CASSSLRAGANVLTF. CDR3 DNA sequence: TGCGCCAGCAGCAGCCTCCGGGCTGGGGCCAACGTCCTGACTTTC. Supplemented by reference TRBV5-1 and TRBJ2-6, the full variable domain reads KAGVTQTPRYLIKTRGQQVTLSCSPISGHRSVSWYQQTPGQGLQFLFEYFSETQRNKGNFPGRFSGRQFSNSRSEMNVSTLELGDSALYLCASSSLRAGANVLTFGAGSRLTVL.

The chain employs TRBV5-4 and TRBJ2-1; TRBD2 aligns across 8 bases. Germline CDR1 SGHNT, CDR2 YYREEE (reference sequence). The CDR3 is made up of 13 amino acids. The V gene end was trimmed by 7 bases and the J gene end by 7 bases; junction bases not matched to a gene: 7. This CDR3 reads CASWSGRVNEQFF. The DNA of the CDR3 is TGTGCCAGCTGGTCCGGGAGGGTGAATGAGCAGTTCTTC. Supplemented by reference TRBV5-4 and TRBJ2-1, the full variable domain reads ETGVTQSPTHLIKTRGQQVTLRCSSQSGHNTVSWYQQALGQGPQFIFQYYREEENGRGNFPPRFSGLQFPNYSSELNVNALELDDSALYLCASWSGRVNEQFFGPGTRLTVL.

V and J are TRBV5-4 and TRBJ1-5; no definite D call. V shed 4 bases and J shed 4 bases, with 15 bases lying between them. Germline CDR1 SGHNT, CDR2 YYREEE (reference sequence). This CDR3 contains 15 residues. CDR3 DNA sequence: TGTGCCAGCAGCCTGGCCCCGGGGTCAAATCAGCCCCAGCATTTT. Translating it yields CASSLAPGSNQPQHF.

V is TRBV19 and J is TRBJ1-4; D perhaps matches TRBD1 (5 bases). Germline V lookup: CDR1 LNHDA, CDR2 SQIVND (reference sequence). The CDR3 has 14 residues. Trimming took 5 bases from V and 6 from J, leaving 13 bases between them. CDR3 sequence reads: CASSRLGGDEKLFF. The CDR3 DNA follows: TGTGCCAGTAGTCGCCTGGGGGGAGATGAAAAACTGTTTTTT.

The J gene is TRBJ2-1, the V gene TRBV5-1; TRBD2 might be the D (7 bases). Per the germline V gene, CDR1 is SGHRS and CDR2 is YFSETQ. The CDR3 spans 16 residues. V lost 1 base and J lost 7, with 18 bases in between. For the CDR3, the DNA is TGCGCCAGCAGCTTGTTTACCCGGGGGCGGGGGAATGAGCAGTTCTTC. This translates into CASSLFTRGRGNEQFF. The whole variable domain, remainder taken from reference TRBV5-1 and TRBJ2-1, is KAGVTQTPRYLIKTRGQQVTLSCSPISGHRSVSWYQQTPGQGLQFLFEYFSETQRNKGNFPGRFSGRQFSNSRSEMNVSTLELGDSALYLCASSLFTRGRGNEQFFGPGTRLTVL.

The chain uses TRBV6-5 and TRBJ1-1; the D is unclear. Germline V CDR1 and CDR2: MNHEY, SVGAGI. CDR3 length: 15 amino acids. Trimming removed 2 bases at V and 4 bases at J, with 14 bases between. In DNA, the CDR3 is TGTGCCAGCAGTTACCTCTCGGTTGGAGGCACTGAAGCTTTCTTT. Protein sequence: CASSYLSVGGTEAFF.

This clone is judged medium-sized (0.01 to 0.1%). The chain is built from TRBV5-8 and TRBJ2-5; 8 nucleotides match TRBD2. Looked up from germline, CDR1 is SGHTS and CDR2 is YDEGEE. This CDR3 comprises 16 residues. V was pared by 4 bases and J by 2 bases, with 10 bases of the junction left unmatched. The CDR3 sequence is CASSGTLAVRQETQYF. CDR3 nucleotides: TGTGCCAGCAGCGGGACACTAGCGGTCAGACAAGAGACCCAGTACTTC.

This clone appeared once. J is TRBJ1-2 and V is TRBV6-5, with D unclear. The CDR3 totals 13 residues. V gave up 4 bases and J gave up 7 bases, with 13 bases separating them. The germline gives CDR1 MNHEY, CDR2 SVGAGI. The CDR3 region is CASSLAGSRGYTF. As DNA, the CDR3 is TGTGCCAGCAGTTTAGCGGGCTCTCGTGGCTACACCTTC.

This chain joins TRBV7-9 and TRBJ1-5; D unclear. This CDR3 is 19 amino acids long. V lost 1 base and J 0 bases, leaving 19 bases between the germline ends. CDR1 is SEHNR, CDR2 FQNEAQ, per germline (reference sequence). The CDR3 is CASSLGSSGALDSNQPQHF. As DNA, the CDR3 is TGTGCCAGCAGCTTAGGTTCGTCGGGAGCCCTTGATAGCAATCAGCCCCAGCATTTT.